This TCR beta chain was profiled in a study of memory CD4+ T cells and cytomegalovirus serostatus. In the study overall: Of the healthy Belgian adults, 9 were CMV seropositive and fewer than 30 seronegative. Whole-study findings and limits: Median bootstrapped AUC for CMV status was approximately 0.96 originally, 0.85 to 0.92 US-trained. Suggested: most of the CMV-linked TCR signature lies in CD4+ memory cells.

The sort gate was single viable CD3+CD4+CD8-CD45RO+ cells for memory CD4+ T cells. CMV serostatus came from serum IgG against pp150, pp28, p38, p52. As regards this clone: The antigen remains undetermined.

Trimming shortened V by 3 bases and J by 1 base, and 10 bases separated the two germline ends. The CDR3 runs 15 residues. Germline V lookup: CDR1 WSHSY, CDR2 SAAADI. Assay used: immunoSEQ multiplex PCR; TCRdb lists only in-frame clones, some missing. This repertoire shows about 56,000 clones, about 80% found once; its top ten account for less than 0.5%. The sequenced sample consisted of memory CD4+ T cells from blood. The chain links TRBV10-2 to TRBJ2-4, with D perhaps assigned TRBD1 or TRBD2 (5 bases each). This clonotype was obtained from an adult in good health and CMV-seronegative. The CDR3 protein is CASSDPRGAKNIQYF. CDR3 DNA sequence: TGCGCCAGCAGTGACCCTCGGGGCGCCAAAAACATTCAGTACTTC.